This entry is about one T cell receptor beta chain. The data were taken from a study of blood T cell repertoires in COVID-19. Across the study: COVID-19 samples, acute and convalescent, were from the United States, Italy and Spain. PBMCs, B-cell-depleted T cells, or T cells provided the cDNA or gDNA that made up the material.

Germline CDR1 is SEHNR and CDR2 is FQNEAQ (reference sequence). The CDR3 has 14 amino acids. V lost 5 bases and J lost 6; bases outside the gene matches: 7. Authors' processing steps: Reference gene primer amplification gave estimated nucleated cell counts. Only in-frame clones appear in the TCRdb table, and some are missing; sequencing was by immunoSEQ multiplex PCR. V, J and clone size reflect that table, while D and trimming were determined from the DNA. The sample has tens of thousands of clones; around 88% are singletons. The sequence came from a human donor in a cohort sampled during active COVID-19. V and J are TRBV7-9 and TRBJ2-4; 7 nucleotides line up with TRBD1. The sample taken for sequencing was peripheral blood. CDR3 sequence reads: CASSPRDRVNIQYF. As DNA, the CDR3 is TGTGCCAGCAGCCCCCGGGACAGAGTAAACATTCAGTACTTC.